These 6 T cell receptor beta chains were all obtained from the same sample, sequenced in a study of long-term antiretroviral therapy in people with HIV. Version v3.0 of the immunoSEQ assay ran at survey level. Assay: immunoSEQ multiplex PCR; the TCRdb copy retains only in-frame clones and omits some. The sample lists tens of thousands of clones; approximately 94% were seen once. The sample in question was unsorted PBMCs, obtained 7.4 years after starting antiretroviral therapy. These receptors were collected from a man between 50 and 59 years old with HIV.

The rearrangement links TRBV11-2 to TRBJ1-1, with D uncertain. This CDR3 has 14 residues. In germline, CDR1 is SGHAT, CDR2 FQNNGV. Deletions cut 2 bases from V and 1 base from J, with 8 bases between. The CDR3 here is CASSLLQANTEAFF. The CDR3 DNA follows: TGTGCCAGCAGCTTACTCCAGGCGAACACTGAAGCTTTCTTT.

V gene TRBV11-2 combines with J gene TRBJ1-3; D possibly corresponds to TRBD1 (6 bases). Trimming removed 4 bases at V and 1 base at J, with 8 bases between. Looked up from germline, CDR1 is SGHAT and CDR2 is FQNNGV. This CDR3 region has 14 residues. The CDR3 loop reads CASSSGVSGNTIYF. CDR3 coding DNA: TGTGCCAGCAGCTCAGGGGTATCTGGAAACACCATATATTTT.

This clone was counted a single time. This sequence joins TRBV12-5 and TRBJ2-3; 9 bases are a match to TRBD2. Germline values: CDR1 LGHNT, CDR2 FRNRAP. The CDR3 is 17 residues long. V was pared by 0 bases and J by 1 base, with 5 bases of the junction left unmatched. As DNA, the CDR3 is TGTGCTAGTGGTTTGGTAGAGGGACTAGCCCGCACAGATACGCAGTATTTT. This gives the protein CASGLVEGLARTDTQYF.

This chain connects TRBV4-3 to TRBJ2-3; maybe TRBD1 (5 bases). CDR3 length equals 15 residues. V lost 0 bases, J lost 6 bases, and 13 bases lay in between. The germline V gene encodes CDR1 LGHNA and CDR2 YSLEER. The CDR3, as DNA: TGCGCCAGCAGCCAAGATTGGGGCAGTGAGGATACGCAGTATTTT. Its translation is CASSQDWGSEDTQYF.

The chain is built from TRBV6-5 and TRBJ2-2; D remains ambiguous. This CDR3 spans 12 amino acids. Germline lookup yields CDR1 MNHEY and CDR2 SVGAGI. The V end lost 6 bases, the J end lost 6 bases, and 8 bases lay between the germline ends. The CDR3 here is CASSLAAGELFF. In nucleotides, the CDR3 is TGTGCCAGCAGCCTCGCTGCCGGGGAGCTGTTTTTT.

The gene calls are TRBV5-1 and TRBJ1-2; possible D gene TRBD1, 5 bases. From germline, CDR1 is SGHRS and CDR2 YFSETQ. The CDR3 has 13 amino acids. V shed 1 base and J shed 6 bases, with 10 bases lying between them. CDR3 in amino acids: CASSLTQDHGYTF. The DNA for the CDR3 is TGCGCCAGCAGCTTGACACAGGATCATGGCTACACCTTC.